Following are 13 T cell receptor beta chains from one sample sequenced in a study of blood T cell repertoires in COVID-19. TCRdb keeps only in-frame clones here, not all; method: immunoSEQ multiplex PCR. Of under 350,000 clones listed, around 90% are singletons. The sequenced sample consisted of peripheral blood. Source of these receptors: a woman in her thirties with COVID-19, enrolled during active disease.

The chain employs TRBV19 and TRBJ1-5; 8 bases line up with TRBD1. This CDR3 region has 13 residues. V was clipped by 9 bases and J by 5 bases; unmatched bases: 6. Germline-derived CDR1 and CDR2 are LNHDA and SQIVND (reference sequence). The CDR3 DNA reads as TGTGCCAGCTCAGACAGGGGTGATCAGCCCCAGCATTTT. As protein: CASSDRGDQPQHF.

The CDR3 DNA reads as TGTGCCAGCAGCCCCCAAACAGGAAGTATCCTATACAATGAGCAGTTCTTC. It yields the protein CASSPQTGSILYNEQFF. The chain couples TRBV11-3 to TRBJ2-1; TRBD1 is a possible D gene (5 bases). The CDR3 totals 17 residues. CDR1 SGHNT and CDR2 YENEEA come from the germline V gene. V gave up 5 bases and J gave up 4 bases, with 21 bases separating them.

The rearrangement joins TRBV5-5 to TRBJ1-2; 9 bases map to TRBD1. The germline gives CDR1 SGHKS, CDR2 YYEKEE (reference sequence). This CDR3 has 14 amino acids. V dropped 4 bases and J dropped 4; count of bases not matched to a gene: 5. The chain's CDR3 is CASSIPGQGYGYTF. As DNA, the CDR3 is TGTGCCAGCAGCATACCGGGACAGGGCTATGGCTACACCTTC.

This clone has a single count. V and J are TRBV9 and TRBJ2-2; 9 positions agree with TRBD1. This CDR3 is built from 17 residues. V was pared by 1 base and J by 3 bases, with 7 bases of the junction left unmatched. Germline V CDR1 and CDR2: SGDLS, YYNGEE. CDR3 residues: CASSVNRWTGDTGELFF. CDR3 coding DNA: TGTGCCAGCAGCGTAAACCGTTGGACAGGGGACACCGGGGAGCTGTTTTTT.

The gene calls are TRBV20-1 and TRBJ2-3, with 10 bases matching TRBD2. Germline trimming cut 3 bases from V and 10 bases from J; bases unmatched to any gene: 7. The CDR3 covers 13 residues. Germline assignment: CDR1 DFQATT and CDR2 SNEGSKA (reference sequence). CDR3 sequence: CSASTSGTRAQYF. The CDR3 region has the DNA TGCAGTGCTAGTACTAGCGGGACTCGAGCGCAGTATTTT.

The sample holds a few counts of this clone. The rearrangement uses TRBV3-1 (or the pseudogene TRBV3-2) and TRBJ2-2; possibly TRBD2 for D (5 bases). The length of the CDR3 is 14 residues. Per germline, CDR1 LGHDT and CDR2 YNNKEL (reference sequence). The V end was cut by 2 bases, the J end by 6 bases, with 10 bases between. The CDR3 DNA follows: TGTGCCAGCAGCCAAATCCCGGAGGCCGGGGAGCTGTTTTTT. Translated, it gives CASSQIPEAGELFF.

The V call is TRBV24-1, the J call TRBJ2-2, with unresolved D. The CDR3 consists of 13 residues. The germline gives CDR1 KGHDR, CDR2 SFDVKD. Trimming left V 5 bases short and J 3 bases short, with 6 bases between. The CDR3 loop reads CATSVSHTGELFF. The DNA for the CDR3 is TGTGCCACCAGTGTTAGTCACACCGGGGAGCTGTTTTTT.

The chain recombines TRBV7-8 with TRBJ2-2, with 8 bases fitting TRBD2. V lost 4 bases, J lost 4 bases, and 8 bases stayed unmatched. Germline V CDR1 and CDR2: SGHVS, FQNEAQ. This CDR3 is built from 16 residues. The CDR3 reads CASSSAGLGGTGELFF. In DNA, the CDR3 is TGTGCCAGCAGCTCAGCGGGACTAGGGGGCACCGGGGAGCTGTTTTTT.

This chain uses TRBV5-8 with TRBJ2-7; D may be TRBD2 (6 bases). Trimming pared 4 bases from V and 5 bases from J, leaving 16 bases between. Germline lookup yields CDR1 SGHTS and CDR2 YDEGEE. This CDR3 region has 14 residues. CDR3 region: CASSLGGYNNEQYF. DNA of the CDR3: TGTGCCAGCAGCCTCGGGGGTTATAACAACGAGCAGTACTTC.

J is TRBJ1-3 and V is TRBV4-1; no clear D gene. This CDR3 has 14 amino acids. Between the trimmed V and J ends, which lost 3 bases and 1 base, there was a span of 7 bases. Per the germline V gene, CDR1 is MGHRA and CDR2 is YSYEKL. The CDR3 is CASSQGRSGNTIYF. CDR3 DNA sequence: TGCGCCAGCAGCCAGGGCAGATCTGGAAACACCATATATTTT.

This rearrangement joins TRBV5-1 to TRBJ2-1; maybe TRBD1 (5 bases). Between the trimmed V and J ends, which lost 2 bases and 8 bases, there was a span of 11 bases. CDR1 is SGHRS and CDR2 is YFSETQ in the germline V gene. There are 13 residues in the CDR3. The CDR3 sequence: CASSLSGADEQFF. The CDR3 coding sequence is TGCGCCAGCAGCTTAAGTGGGGCCGATGAGCAGTTCTTC. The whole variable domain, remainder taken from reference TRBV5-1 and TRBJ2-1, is KAGVTQTPRYLIKTRGQQVTLSCSPISGHRSVSWYQQTPGQGLQFLFEYFSETQRNKGNFPGRFSGRQFSNSRSEMNVSTLELGDSALYLCASSLSGADEQFFGPGTRLTVL.

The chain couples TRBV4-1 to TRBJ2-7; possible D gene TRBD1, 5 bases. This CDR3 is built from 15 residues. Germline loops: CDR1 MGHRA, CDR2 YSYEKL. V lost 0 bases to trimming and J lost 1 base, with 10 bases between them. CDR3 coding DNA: TGCGCCAGCAGCCAAGACCCTGGGGCTTCCTACGAGCAGTACTTC. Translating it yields CASSQDPGASYEQYF.

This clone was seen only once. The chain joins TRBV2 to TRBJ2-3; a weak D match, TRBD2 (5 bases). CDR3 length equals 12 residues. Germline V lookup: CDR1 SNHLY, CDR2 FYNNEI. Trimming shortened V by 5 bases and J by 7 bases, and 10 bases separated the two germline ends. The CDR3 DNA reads TGTGCCAGCAGTCCCACTAGGAATACGCAGTATTTT. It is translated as CASSPTRNTQYF. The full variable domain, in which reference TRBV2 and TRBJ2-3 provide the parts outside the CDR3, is EPEVTQTPSHQVTQMGQEVILRCVPISNHLYFYWYRQILGQKVEFLVSFYNNEISEKSEIFDDQFSVERPDGSNFTLKIRSTKLEDSAMYFCASSPTRNTQYFGPGTRLTVL.